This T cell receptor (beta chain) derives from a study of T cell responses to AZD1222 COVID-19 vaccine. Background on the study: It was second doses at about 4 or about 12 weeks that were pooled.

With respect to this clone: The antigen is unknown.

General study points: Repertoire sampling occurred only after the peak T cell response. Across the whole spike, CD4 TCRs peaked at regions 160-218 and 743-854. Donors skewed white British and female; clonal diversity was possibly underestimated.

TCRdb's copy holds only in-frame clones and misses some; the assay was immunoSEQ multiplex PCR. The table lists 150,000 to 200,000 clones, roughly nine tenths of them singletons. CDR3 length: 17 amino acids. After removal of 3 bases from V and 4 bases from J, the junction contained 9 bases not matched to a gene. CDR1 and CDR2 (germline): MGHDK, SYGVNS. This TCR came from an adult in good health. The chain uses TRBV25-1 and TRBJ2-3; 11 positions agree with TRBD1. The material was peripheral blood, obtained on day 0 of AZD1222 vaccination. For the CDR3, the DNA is TGTGCCAGCAGTGAGAATGCCGGGACAGGGGGGGCAGATACGCAGTATTTT. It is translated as CASSENAGTGGADTQYF.